The 6 T cell receptor beta chains below were found in one sample sequenced in a study of tumor and adjacent non-tumor tissue in lung cancer. No cell sorting was done before RNA was extracted from the tissue. The library came from three nested PCR rounds adapted from ARM-PCR protocols. TCRdb ran MiXCR on the multiplex PCR reads and lists one entry per CDR3 protein. This table has about 85,000 distinct CDR3 sequences, around 57% appearing once. The sample comprised lung tumor tissue. These TCRs come from a man aged 70-80 years with non-small cell lung cancer.

This clonotype was detected many times. The chain employs TRBV30 and TRBJ1-4; D might be TRBD1 (6 bases). Germline CDR1 is GTSNPN and CDR2 is SVGIG (reference sequence). CDR3 size: 14 residues. Trimming pared 3 bases from V and 7 bases from J, leaving 15 bases between. CDR3 DNA: TGTGCCTGGAGCGACCAGGGGTTGGGTGAAAAACTGTTTTTT. It translates to CAWSDQGLGEKLFF.

This clonotype was recorded a few times. The chain combines TRBV28 with TRBJ2-7; 8 bases are a match to TRBD2. CDR3 length: 16 amino acids. Germline CDR1 reads MDHEN; CDR2 reads SYDVKM. V was clipped by 6 bases and J by 5 bases; unmatched bases: 15. The CDR3 spells CASSQAGVVLVHEQYF. CDR3 DNA: TGTGCCAGCAGCCAAGCGGGAGTGGTTTTAGTCCACGAGCAGTACTTC.

V usage is TRBV7-9 and J usage is TRBJ2-1, with 13 bases matching TRBD2. Per the germline V gene, CDR1 is SEHNR and CDR2 is FQNEAQ (reference sequence). The CDR3 extends over 22 amino acids. Trimming cost V 2 bases and J 2 bases; bases outside gene matches: 18. In nucleotides, the CDR3 is TGTGCCAGCAGCTTAATTCGGGGGACCGACTTACTAGCGGGAGGGGCCTACAATGAGCAGTTCTTC. As protein: CASSLIRGTDLLAGGAYNEQFF.

On this clonotype: Its ends do not fully match the called genes, so a read error is possible. The DNA of the CDR3 is TGTTCCAGCAGTTTGGAGGGAGGAAATGGCTTCACCTTC. Amino acids: CSSSLEGGNGFTF. The chain is built from TRBV11-1 and TRBJ1-2; D remains ambiguous. This CDR3 is 13 amino acids long. Germline V gene lookup returns CDR1 SGHAT and CDR2 FQDESV (reference sequence).

In this sample, this clonotype turned up many times. This sequence joins TRBV20-1 and TRBJ1-4, with D possibly matching TRBD1 (5 bases). The V gene's germline CDR1 is DFQATT and CDR2 SNEGSKA (reference sequence). This CDR3 spans 15 amino acids. V was shortened by 6 bases and J by 3 bases, with 17 bases between the two germline ends. CDR3 sequence reads: CSASLGGAANEKLFF. DNA for the CDR3: TGCAGTGCCAGTCTTGGAGGGGCAGCTAATGAAAAACTGTTTTTT.

The sample holds many counts of this clonotype. The gene calls are TRBV12-3 or TRBV12-4 and TRBJ2-7; either TRBD1 or TRBD2 may supply D (6 bases each). V gave up 7 bases and J gave up 2 bases, with 15 bases separating them. The CDR3 sequence is 14 residues long. The CDR3 reads CASKRAGGPYEQYF. In nucleotides, the CDR3 is TGTGCCAGCAAGAGGGCCGGGGGCCCCTACGAGCAGTACTTC.